These 5 T cell receptor beta chains share one sample of origin, sequenced in a study of T cell repertoires in aging, cancer and after chemotherapy (dated by TCRdb to the late 2010s). TCR beta rearrangements were amplified from genomic DNA isolated from peripheral blood, not from sorted cells or RNA. TCRdb names Illumina MiSeq as the instrument used. Rearranged TRB sequences spanning V, D and J segments were amplified by multiplex touch-down PCR using a mixed TRB-A/B primer pool. TCRdb redid the processing of the public reads, applying fastp at Q25 and MiXCR, and retained in-frame beta chains. Every distinct CDR3 protein forms one entry, paired with its most common genes and DNA. A total of 2,200 or so distinct CDR3 sequences appear in this sample, roughly a quarter of them only once. The top ten constitute over 9.5% of the sample. The sequenced sample consisted of blood. These receptors all stem from a human donor in good health.

This clonotype is judged large (0.1 to 1%). The V call is TRBV19, the J call TRBJ2-7, with TRBD2 as a possible D gene (5 bases). Germline V CDR1 and CDR2: LNHDA, SQIVND (reference sequence). This CDR3 has 12 residues. V dropped 3 bases and J dropped 6 bases, with 9 bases sitting between them. CDR3 coding DNA: TGTGCCAGTAGTATCGGGAACGGCGAGCAGTACTTC. Translating gives CASSIGNGEQYF.

In this sample, this clonotype turned up once. The chain employs TRBV2 and TRBJ2-1; D is perhaps TRBD2 (6 bases). The CDR3 has 11 residues. Germline lookup yields CDR1 SNHLY and CDR2 FYNNEI. V lost 9 bases and J 7 bases, leaving 10 bases between the germline ends. The CDR3 sequence is CARTGRNEQFF. The CDR3 DNA is TGTGCCAGGACGGGGAGGAATGAGCAGTTCTTC.

This chain uses TRBV20-1 with TRBJ2-7; D is tentatively TRBD1 or TRBD2 (5 bases each). This CDR3 comprises 15 residues. Trimming pared 6 bases from V and 7 bases from J, leaving 25 bases between. CDR1 is DFQATT and CDR2 is SNEGSKA in the germline V gene (reference sequence). The CDR3 DNA reads as TGCAGTGCCATCTTTAAAGGGACGGTGCGGTGGGAGCAGTACTTC. Translated, it gives CSAIFKGTVRWEQYF.

This clonotype is judged medium-sized (0.01 to 0.1%). The chain combines TRBV19 with TRBJ2-7; 9 bases are shared with TRBD1. The CDR3 has 16 residues. The J segment lost 0 bases and the V segment lost 3 bases, leaving 6 bases of the junction unmatched. CDR1 and CDR2 (germline): LNHDA, SQIVND (reference sequence). The CDR3 DNA reads TGTGCCAGTAGTATCCTTCCGACAGGGGGCTCCTACGAGCAGTACTTC. Translation gives CASSILPTGGSYEQYF.

By frequency in the sample, this clonotype is large (0.1 to 1%). This chain connects TRBV29-1 to TRBJ2-7; D perhaps matches TRBD1 (6 bases). This CDR3 has 11 amino acids. Germline V gene data show CDR1 as SQVTM and CDR2 as ANQGSEA. The V end was cut by 5 bases, the J end by 7 bases, with 12 bases between. CDR3 residues: CSVRGYAEQYF. DNA for the CDR3: TGCAGCGTTAGGGGGTATGCGGAGCAGTACTTC.